Following are 9 T cell receptor beta chains from one sample sequenced in a study of beta chain features in type 1 diabetes (dated by TCRdb to the late 2010s). The library was produced with the immunoSEQ multiplex PCR assay. All of the isolated RNA was reverse transcribed with the High Capacity cDNA Reverse Transcription Kit, so expressed TCRB transcripts were sequenced. TCRdb re-hosts the immuneACCESS table, in-frame sequences only. Its copies lack some clones; in the studies checked, an unresolved V gene accounts for under half of them, and the cause for the rest is not known. This sample has hundreds of thousands of clones in its table, and around a sixth of those were observed once. The ten largest clones represent about 0.093% of the sample. The specimen sequenced was naive CD4+ T cells from blood. This sample's cell subset or site label indicates: true naive CD4+ T cells. Receptors were obtained from a man aged 18 to 29 in good health.

The CDR3 DNA reads as TGTGCCAGCAATATAGGCGATACGCAGTATTTT. This codes for CASNIGDTQYF. The chain joins TRBV6-1 to TRBJ2-3; D is uncertain. CDR3 length: 11 amino acids. V shed 7 bases and J shed 6 bases, with 8 bases lying between them. Germline lookup yields CDR1 MNHNS and CDR2 SASEGT.

In its sample, this clone was seen many times. The chain couples TRBV10-3 to TRBJ2-1, with D perhaps matching TRBD1 (5 bases). The CDR3 is made up of 13 amino acids. CDR1 ENHRY and CDR2 SYGVKD come from the germline V gene. The V end lost 6 bases, the J end lost 6 bases, and 12 bases lay between the germline ends. CDR3 loop: CAIRATDSNEQFF. Here the CDR3 DNA reads TGTGCCATCAGGGCGACAGACAGCAATGAGCAGTTCTTC.

The gene calls are TRBV9 and TRBJ1-1; 8 bases are a match to TRBD1. V was clipped by 4 bases and J by 6 bases; unmatched bases: 14. This CDR3 region has 16 residues. Germline V gives CDR1 SGDLS, CDR2 YYNGEE. CDR3 coding DNA: TGTGCCAGCAGCCCGAGGACAGGGCGGAGCGGGGCTGAAGCTTTCTTT. It yields the protein CASSPRTGRSGAEAFF.

The chain uses TRBV7-3 and TRBJ2-3, with 12 bases fitting TRBD2. CDR1 is SGHTA, CDR2 FQGTGA, per germline. With V trimmed by 5 bases and J by 4 bases, 4 bases remained unmatched. The CDR3 totals 15 residues. Here the CDR3 DNA reads TGTGCCAGCAGCAGACTAGCGGGAGATTCAGATACGCAGTATTTT. It translates to CASSRLAGDSDTQYF.

In its sample, this clone was seen a few times. The chain recombines TRBV21-1 with TRBJ2-3; the table gives TRBD1 as D, unverified against the DNA. TRBV21-1 is an annotated pseudogene. The length of the CDR3 is 12 residues. This CDR3 reads CAARQGGDTQYF. The DNA for the CDR3 is TGTGCCGCCCGACAGGGAGGAGATACGCAGTATTTT.

V usage is TRBV28 and J usage is TRBJ1-1; 9 nucleotides match TRBD1. The germline V gene has CDR1 MDHEN and CDR2 SYDVKM. Germline trimming cut 4 bases from V and 1 base from J; bases unmatched to any gene: 7. The CDR3 is 16 amino acids. This CDR3 reads CASSSGQGPKNTEAFF. For the CDR3, the DNA is TGTGCCAGCAGTTCCGGACAGGGGCCGAAGAACACTGAAGCTTTCTTT.

The chain uses TRBV15 and TRBJ2-1; 7 bases agree with TRBD2. The CDR3 is 17 amino acids. V shed 2 bases and J 0 bases; nucleotides not matched to a gene: 7. From germline, CDR1 is LNHNV and CDR2 YYDKDF (reference sequence). CDR3 in DNA: TGTGCCACCAGCAGACCATCGGGGGGACGCTCCTACAATGAGCAGTTCTTC. This translates into CATSRPSGGRSYNEQFF. The variable domain in full, with the rest retrieved from reference TRBV15 and TRBJ2-1, is DAMVIQNPRYQVTQFGKPVTLSCSQTLNHNVMYWYQQKSSQAPKLLFHYYDKDFNNEADTPDNFQSRRPNTSFCFLDIRSPGLGDTAMYLCATSRPSGGRSYNEQFFGPGTRLTVL.

This clone showed up just a few times. The chain links TRBV13 to TRBJ2-1; possible D gene TRBD2, 6 bases. This CDR3 spans 15 amino acids. The V gene lost 3 bases and the J gene lost 4 bases, with 13 bases spanning the gap. Germline V gene lookup returns CDR1 PRHDT and CDR2 FYEKMQ (reference sequence). In nucleotides, the CDR3 is TGTGCCAGCAGCTTTAATAGCGGAATATACAATGAGCAGTTCTTC. This translates into CASSFNSGIYNEQFF. The variable domain in full, completed from reference TRBV13 and TRBJ2-1, reads AAGVIQSPRHLIKEKRETATLKCYPIPRHDTVYWYQQGPGQDPQFLISFYEKMQSDKGSIPDRFSAQQFSDYHSELNMSSLELGDSALYFCASSFNSGIYNEQFFGPGTRLTVL.

This clone was detected only a few times. The chain links TRBV15 to TRBJ2-1; 8 nucleotides match TRBD2. Germline CDR1 and CDR2: LNHNV and YYDKDF (reference sequence). Trimming removed 1 base from V and 4 bases from J; junction bases left unmatched: 3. This CDR3 is 15 amino acids long. CDR3 region: CATSRVAGGYNEQFF. The DNA of the CDR3 is TGTGCCACCAGCAGAGTGGCGGGGGGATACAATGAGCAGTTCTTC.